This T cell receptor beta chain was obtained from a study of shared clonotypes between healthy human individuals. It was CD45RO-negative cells, positively selected for CCR7, that made up naive CD8 cells, with terminally differentiated effector memory CD45RA+ cells excluded. A deep-level run was used for the assay. In the original analysis: There were no quality scores in the junction-only immunoSEQ sequences, so filtering differed. TCRdb keeps only in-frame clones here, not all; method: immunoSEQ multiplex PCR. Clonal size and the V and J genes are those of that table, whereas D and trimming came from the DNA. The profile shows 560,000 or so clones, 95% to 97% of them singletons. For this clone: The antigen is undetermined.

The V gene's germline CDR1 is LNHDA and CDR2 SQIVND (reference sequence). This CDR3 contains 13 residues. V was trimmed by 3 bases and J by 5 bases, leaving 9 bases between them. Whole-study results and caveats: Several donors had around 5% of their naive CD4 clonotypes in common.

The gene calls are TRBV19 and TRBJ2-3; D gene uncertain. The specimen sequenced was naive CD8+ T cells sorted from blood. This receptor was identified in a woman aged 25-40 years in good health. The CDR3 is CASSIRLLDTQYF. CDR3 bases: TGTGCCAGTAGTATTAGGCTATTAGATACGCAGTATTTT.